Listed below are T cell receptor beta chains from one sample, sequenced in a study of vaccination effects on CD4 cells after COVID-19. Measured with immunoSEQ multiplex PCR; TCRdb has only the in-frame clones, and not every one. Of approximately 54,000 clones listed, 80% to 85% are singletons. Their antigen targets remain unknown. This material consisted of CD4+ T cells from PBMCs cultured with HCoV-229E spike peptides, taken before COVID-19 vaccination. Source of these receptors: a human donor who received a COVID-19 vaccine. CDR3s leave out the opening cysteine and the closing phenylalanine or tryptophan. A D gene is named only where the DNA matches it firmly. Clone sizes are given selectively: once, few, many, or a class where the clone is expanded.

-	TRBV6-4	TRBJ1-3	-	ASSDRGGCGNTIY
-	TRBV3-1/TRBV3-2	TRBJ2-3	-	ASSQRRKGDTQY
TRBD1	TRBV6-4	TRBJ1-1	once	ASRPGTENTEAF
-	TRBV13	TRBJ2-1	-	ASSLKSGSYNEQF
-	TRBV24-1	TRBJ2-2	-	ATDPGTTDTGELF
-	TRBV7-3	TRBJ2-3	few	ASSLRGADTQY
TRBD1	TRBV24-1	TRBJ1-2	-	ATGGDSEGYT
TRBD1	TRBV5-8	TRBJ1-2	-	ASSLAGTGKDYGYT
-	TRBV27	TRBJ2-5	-	ASSFRLWGGEYQETQY
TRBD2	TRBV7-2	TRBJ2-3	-	ASLLTRGEADTQY